The 15 T cell receptor beta chains below were found in one sample sequenced in a study of persistence of HIV-infected CD4 T cells. The libraries were made with immunoSEQ version 4 in survey mode. Data came from immunoSEQ multiplex PCR; TCRdb stores just in-frame clones and leaves some out. The sample shows roughly 20,000 clones, around 78% of them seen only once. Their antigen targets remain unknown. Lysates of CMV-infected fibroblasts at 8 to 10 ug/mL stimulated these cells. Sorting selected CD4+ T cells upregulating both CD40 ligand and CD69. Sequenced here: CD4+ T cells sorted from PBMCs after roughly 18-hour stimulation, sampled from a patient who received antiretroviral therapy. These receptors came from an adult man with HIV who was CMV-seropositive.

V is TRBV27 and J is TRBJ1-2; D possibly corresponds to TRBD1 (6 bases). This CDR3 spans 15 amino acids. V gave up 5 bases and J gave up 2 bases, with 15 bases separating them. The germline V gene encodes CDR1 MNHEY and CDR2 SMNVEV (reference sequence). The CDR3 sequence: CASSPRGGGNYGYTF. In nucleotides, the CDR3 is TGTGCCAGCAGTCCCCGAGGAGGGGGGAACTATGGCTACACCTTC.

The chain couples TRBV3-1 (or the pseudogene TRBV3-2) to TRBJ2-1, with 13 bases aligning to TRBD2. Germline V gives CDR1 LGHDT, CDR2 YNNKEL (reference sequence). V trimming: 5 bases; J trimming: 4 bases; junction bases outside the gene matches: 11. The CDR3 runs to 18 residues. Here the CDR3 reads CASSAFLTSGGTYNEQFF. For the CDR3, the DNA is TGTGCCAGCAGCGCCTTCCTGACTAGCGGGGGGACGTACAATGAGCAGTTCTTC.

The chain combines TRBV15 with TRBJ1-5; the D is unclear. The germline CDR1 and CDR2 sequences are LNHNV and YYDKDF (reference sequence). The ends were cut back, 1 base at V and 0 bases at J, with 7 bases in the middle. The CDR3 is made up of 15 amino acids. The CDR3 here is CATSRGRYSNQPQHF. For the CDR3, the DNA is TGTGCCACCAGCAGAGGCAGGTATAGCAATCAGCCCCAGCATTTT.

This clone has more than one count but fewer than ten. The chain uses TRBV7-9 and TRBJ2-7, with D perhaps matching TRBD1 or TRBD2 (5 bases each). The CDR3 length is 14 residues. The germline CDR1 and CDR2 sequences are SEHNR and FQNEAQ (reference sequence). The germline V and J ends were trimmed by 5 bases and 2 bases, with 13 bases remaining between them. The chain's CDR3 is CASSPQGVPYEQYF. CDR3 sequence (DNA): TGTGCCAGCAGCCCCCAGGGAGTCCCCTACGAGCAGTACTTC.

This clone was seen just once. The rearrangement links TRBV28 to TRBJ2-1, with D possibly matching TRBD2 (5 bases). V lost 5 bases and J lost 3, with 14 bases in between. In germline, CDR1 is MDHEN, CDR2 SYDVKM. CDR3 length equals 15 residues. CDR3 sequence: CASSAPEGYYNEQFF. CDR3 nucleotides: TGTGCCAGCAGTGCCCCAGAGGGCTACTACAATGAGCAGTTCTTC. Together with reference TRBV28 and TRBJ2-1, the CDR3 gives the full variable domain: DVKVTQSSRYLVKRTGEKVFLECVQDMDHENMFWYRQDPGLGLRLIYFSYDVKMKEKGDIPEGYSVSREKKERFSLILESASTNQTSMYLCASSAPEGYYNEQFFGPGTRLTVL.

The chain employs TRBV12-3 or TRBV12-4 and TRBJ2-7; D gene unclear. The CDR3 contains 11 residues. The ends were cut back, 4 bases at V and 2 bases at J, with 3 bases in the middle. The CDR3 loop is CASSSAYEQYF. As DNA, the CDR3 is TGTGCCAGCAGTTCCGCCTACGAGCAGTACTTC.

The V and J genes are TRBV24-1 and TRBJ1-2, with TRBD1 identical over 10 bases. Germline V lookup: CDR1 KGHDR, CDR2 SFDVKD. The ends lost 7 bases at V and 8 bases at J; junction bases unmatched: 12. The length of the CDR3 is 15 residues. CDR3: CATRGPTGTGEGYTF. CDR3 in DNA: TGTGCCACCAGAGGCCCCACCGGGACAGGGGAAGGCTACACCTTC.

V gene TRBV18 combines with J gene TRBJ2-6, with 8 bases aligning to TRBD1. There are 18 residues in the CDR3. CDR1 and CDR2 (germline): KGHSH, LQKENI. With 4 bases clipped from V and 3 bases from J, the junction kept 11 bases outside the gene matches. The CDR3: CASSLKRTGNNGANVLTF. The CDR3 nucleotides are TGTGCCAGCTCACTAAAGAGGACAGGGAATAATGGGGCCAACGTCCTGACTTTC.

The chain employs TRBV9 and TRBJ1-1; 8 positions match TRBD1. V trimming: 4 bases; J trimming: 6 bases; junction bases outside the gene matches: 14. The CDR3 is 16 residues long. CDR1 SGDLS and CDR2 YYNGEE come from the germline V gene. CDR3 bases: TGTGCCAGCAGCATCACGCCGACAGGGGCGGGCGCTGAAGCTTTCTTT. Its protein product is CASSITPTGAGAEAFF.

This rearrangement joins TRBV6-1 to TRBJ1-5; D is possibly TRBD1 (5 bases). The CDR3 contains 15 residues. V was trimmed by 3 bases and J by 5 bases, leaving 14 bases between them. The germline CDR1 and CDR2 sequences are MNHNS and SASEGT. The CDR3 region is CASSDLRGGDQPQHF. The DNA for the CDR3 is TGTGCCAGCAGTGATTTGAGGGGAGGCGATCAGCCCCAGCATTTT.

The sample holds one count of this clone. V gene TRBV7-9 combines with J gene TRBJ1-1; D call uncertain. The germline V and J ends were trimmed by 5 bases and 0 bases, with 10 bases remaining between them. CDR3 length: 14 residues. Germline V lookup: CDR1 SEHNR, CDR2 FQNEAQ (reference sequence). The CDR3 reads CASSPGRMNTEAFF. CDR3 DNA: TGTGCCAGCAGCCCCGGTCGTATGAACACTGAAGCTTTCTTT.

The chain is built from TRBV7-9 and TRBJ1-3, with no clear D. Looked up from germline, CDR1 is SEHNR and CDR2 is FQNEAQ (reference sequence). Trimming left V 5 bases short and J 3 bases short, with 14 bases between. CDR3 length: 15 residues. CDR3 nucleotide sequence: TGTGCCAGCAGCCCTCCGTCGGGAGGTGGAAACACCATATATTTT. It translates to CASSPPSGGGNTIYF.

V is TRBV18 and J is TRBJ1-3; 7 bases line up with TRBD1. Germline values: CDR1 KGHSH, CDR2 LQKENI. CDR3 length: 15 amino acids. V shed 3 bases, J shed 0 bases, and the junction held 2 bases outside the gene matches. The CDR3 loop reads CASSPGTASGNTIYF. CDR3 in DNA: TGTGCCAGCTCACCCGGGACAGCCTCTGGAAACACCATATATTTT.

The chain links TRBV4-1 to TRBJ1-4; unclear D gene. With 0 bases removed from V and 8 bases from J, the gap between germline ends came to 13 bases. This CDR3 has 15 residues. Per the germline V gene, CDR1 is MGHRA and CDR2 is YSYEKL. Here the CDR3 DNA reads TGCGCCAGCAGCCAAGACGCGACCCCGAGGGAAAAACTGTTTTTT. This encodes CASSQDATPREKLFF.

The chain employs TRBV7-9 and TRBJ2-3, with unresolved D. The germline CDR1 and CDR2 sequences are SEHNR and FQNEAQ (reference sequence). CDR3 length equals 13 residues. V lost 1 base to trimming and J lost 8 bases, with 10 bases between them. CDR3 region: CASSLVAPGTQYF. CDR3 in DNA: TGTGCCAGCAGCTTAGTTGCCCCAGGTACGCAGTATTTT.